This T cell receptor beta chain appears in the sequencing data of a study of CD8+ T cells in alopecia areata. As for the study in general: Tofacitinib was taken orally by treated patients, and the dose was 5 to 10 mg twice daily.

Extracted RNA was reverse transcribed, and the resulting cDNA served as sequencing template. TCRdb's copy holds only in-frame clones and misses some; the assay was immunoSEQ multiplex PCR. In the table there are about 180,000 clones, roughly half of which are singletons. This clone was counted between two and nine times. Its antigen is not identified. Different DNA sequences within this sample yield the same CDR3. This CDR3 has 14 residues. Trimming stripped 5 bases from V and 4 bases from J, with 14 bases between. Per the germline V gene, CDR1 is SGHVS and CDR2 is FQNEAQ. Findings and caveats of the study: Clonality in lesional scalp, especially alopecia totalis/universalis, exceeded that of normal scalp. Sequencing of scalp samples also captures resident alphabeta T cells of normal skin.

Regarding treatment: oral pan-JAK inhibitor, 5-10 mg twice daily. Sorted out of PBMCs were CD4+ T cells and CD8+ T cells. V is TRBV7-8 and J is TRBJ1-1, with a possible D match to TRBD1 (5 bases). This receptor was identified in a human donor with alopecia areata. Sequencing was performed on CD8+ T cells sorted from blood, taken between weeks 51 and 52, from a patient treated with tofacitinib. In DNA form, the CDR3 reads TGTGCCAGCAGCCCGGGACTTTTGGGCACTGAAGCTTTCTTT. Protein: CASSPGLLGTEAFF.